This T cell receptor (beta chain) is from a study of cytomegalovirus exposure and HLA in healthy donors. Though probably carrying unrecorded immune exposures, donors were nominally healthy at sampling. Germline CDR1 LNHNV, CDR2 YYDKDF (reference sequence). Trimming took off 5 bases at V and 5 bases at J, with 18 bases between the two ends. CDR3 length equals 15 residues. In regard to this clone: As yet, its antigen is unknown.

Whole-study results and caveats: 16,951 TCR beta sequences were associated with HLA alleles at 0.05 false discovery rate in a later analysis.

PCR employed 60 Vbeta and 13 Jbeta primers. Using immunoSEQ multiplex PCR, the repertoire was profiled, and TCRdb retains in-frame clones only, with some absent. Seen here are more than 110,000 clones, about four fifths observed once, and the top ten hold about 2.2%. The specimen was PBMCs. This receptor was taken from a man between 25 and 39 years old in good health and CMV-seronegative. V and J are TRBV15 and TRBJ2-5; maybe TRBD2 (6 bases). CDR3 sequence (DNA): TGTGCCACCAGCGACCGCCGGGACTTTGGTGAGACCCAGTACTTC. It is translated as CATSDRRDFGETQYF.